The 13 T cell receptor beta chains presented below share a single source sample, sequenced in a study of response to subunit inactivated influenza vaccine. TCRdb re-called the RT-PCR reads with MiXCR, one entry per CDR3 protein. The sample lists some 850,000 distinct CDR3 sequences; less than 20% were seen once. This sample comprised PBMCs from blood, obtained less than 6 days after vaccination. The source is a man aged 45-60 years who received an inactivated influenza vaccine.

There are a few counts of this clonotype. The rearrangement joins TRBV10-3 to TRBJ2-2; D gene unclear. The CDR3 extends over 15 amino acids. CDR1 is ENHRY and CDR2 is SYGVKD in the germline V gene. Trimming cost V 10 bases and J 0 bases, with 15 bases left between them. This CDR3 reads CATLNSLANTGELFF. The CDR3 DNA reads TGTGCCACTCTGAACAGCCTCGCGAACACCGGGGAGCTGTTTTTT.

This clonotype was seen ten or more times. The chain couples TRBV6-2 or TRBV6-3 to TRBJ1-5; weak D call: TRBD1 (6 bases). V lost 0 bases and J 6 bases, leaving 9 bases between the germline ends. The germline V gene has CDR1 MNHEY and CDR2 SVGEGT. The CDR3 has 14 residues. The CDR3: CASSYSGGGQPQHF. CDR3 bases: TGTGCCAGCAGTTACTCTGGAGGGGGTCAGCCCCAGCATTTT.

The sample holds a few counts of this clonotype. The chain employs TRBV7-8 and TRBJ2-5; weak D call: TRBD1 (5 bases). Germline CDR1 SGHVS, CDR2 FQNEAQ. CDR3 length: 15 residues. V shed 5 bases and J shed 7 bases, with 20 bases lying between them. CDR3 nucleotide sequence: TGTGCCAGCAGCACTCTCTTGACAGTCGGTGGGACCCAGTACTTC. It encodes CASSTLLTVGGTQYF.

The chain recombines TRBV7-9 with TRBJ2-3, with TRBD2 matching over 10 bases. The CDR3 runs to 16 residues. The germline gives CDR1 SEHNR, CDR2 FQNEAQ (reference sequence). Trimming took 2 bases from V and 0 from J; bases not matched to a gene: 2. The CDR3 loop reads CASSLLAGASTDTQYF. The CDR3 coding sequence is TGTGCCAGCAGCTTACTAGCGGGAGCTAGCACAGATACGCAGTATTTT. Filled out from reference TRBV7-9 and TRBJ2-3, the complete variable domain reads DTGVSQNPRHKITKRGQNVTFRCDPISEHNRLYWYRQTLGQGPEFLTYFQNEAQLEKSRLLSDRFSAERPKGSFSTLEIQRTEQGDSAMYLCASSLLAGASTDTQYFGPGTRLTVL.

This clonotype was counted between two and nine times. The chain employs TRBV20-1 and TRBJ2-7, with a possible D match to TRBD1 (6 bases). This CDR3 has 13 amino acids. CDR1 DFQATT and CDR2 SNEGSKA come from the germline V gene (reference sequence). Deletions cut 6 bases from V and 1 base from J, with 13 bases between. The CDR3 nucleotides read TGCAGTGCAAACTCCAGGGGTTCCTACGAGCAGTACTTC. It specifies CSANSRGSYEQYF.

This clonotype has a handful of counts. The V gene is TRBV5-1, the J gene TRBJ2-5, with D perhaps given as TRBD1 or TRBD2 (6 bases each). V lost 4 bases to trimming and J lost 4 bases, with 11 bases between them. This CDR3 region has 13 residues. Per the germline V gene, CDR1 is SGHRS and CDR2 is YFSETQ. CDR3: CASSVGGPETQYF. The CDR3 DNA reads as TGCGCCAGCAGCGTGGGGGGCCCAGAGACCCAGTACTTC.

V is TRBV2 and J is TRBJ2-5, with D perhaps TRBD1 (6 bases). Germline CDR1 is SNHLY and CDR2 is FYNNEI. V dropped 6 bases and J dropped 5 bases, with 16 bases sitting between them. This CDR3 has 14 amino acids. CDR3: CASRDSQGGETQYF. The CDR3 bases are TGTGCCAGCAGGGATTCACAGGGTGGGGAGACCCAGTACTTC.

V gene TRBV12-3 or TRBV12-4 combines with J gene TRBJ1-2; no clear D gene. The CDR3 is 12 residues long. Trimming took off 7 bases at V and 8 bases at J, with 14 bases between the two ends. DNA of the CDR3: TGTGCCAGCACCAATATGGTAGTGGGCTACACCTTC. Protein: CASTNMVVGYTF.

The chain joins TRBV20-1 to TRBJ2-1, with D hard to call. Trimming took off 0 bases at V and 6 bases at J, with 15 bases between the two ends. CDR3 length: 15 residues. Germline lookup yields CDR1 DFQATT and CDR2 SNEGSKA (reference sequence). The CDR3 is CSARDRRLLPNEQFF. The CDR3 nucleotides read TGCAGTGCTAGAGATAGGAGACTCCTCCCCAATGAGCAGTTCTTC.

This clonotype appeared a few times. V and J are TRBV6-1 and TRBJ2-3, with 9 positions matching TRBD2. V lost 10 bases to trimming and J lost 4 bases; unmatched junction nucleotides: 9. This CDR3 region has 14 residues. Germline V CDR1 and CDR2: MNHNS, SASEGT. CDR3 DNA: TGTGCCATCCTCCGGACTAGCGTAGCAGATACGCAGTATTTT. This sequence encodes CAILRTSVADTQYF.

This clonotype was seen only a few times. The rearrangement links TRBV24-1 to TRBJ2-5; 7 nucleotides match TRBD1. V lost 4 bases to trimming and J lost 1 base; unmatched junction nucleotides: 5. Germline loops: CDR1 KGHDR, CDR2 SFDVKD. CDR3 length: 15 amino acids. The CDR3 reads CATSDATGTQETQYF. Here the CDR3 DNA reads TGTGCCACCAGTGACGCGACAGGGACCCAAGAGACCCAGTACTTC.

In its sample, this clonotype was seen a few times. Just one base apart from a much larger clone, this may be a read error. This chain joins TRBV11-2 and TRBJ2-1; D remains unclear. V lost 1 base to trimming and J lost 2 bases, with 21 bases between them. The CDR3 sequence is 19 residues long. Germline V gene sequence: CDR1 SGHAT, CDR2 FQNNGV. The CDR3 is CASSLGVSVRLNTYNEQFF. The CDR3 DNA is TGTGCCAGCAGCTTAGGGGTGAGTGTGCGACTCAATACCTACAATGAGCAGTTCTTC.

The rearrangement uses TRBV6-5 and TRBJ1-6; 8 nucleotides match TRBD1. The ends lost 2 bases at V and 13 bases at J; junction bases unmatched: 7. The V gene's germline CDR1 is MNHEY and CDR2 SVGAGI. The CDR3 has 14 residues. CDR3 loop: CASSYVQGETPLHF. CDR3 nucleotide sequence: TGTGCCAGCAGTTACGTACAGGGGGAGACGCCCCTCCACTTT.